This paragraph reports one TCR beta chain. The target antigen is unknown. The culture ran for around nine days before CD4+ T cells were isolated. The repertoire was sequenced with immunoSEQ multiplex PCR; TCRdb's copy has only in-frame clones and lacks some. The table includes about 38,000 clones, around 76% detected once. This record belongs to a study of vaccination effects on CD4 cells after COVID-19. The overall study: Everyone in the study got two shots of either the BNT162b2 or mRNA-1273 vaccine. Cultures of 2 million or so PBMC per well contained about 9.5 IU/ml IL-2 plus 10 ug/ml peptides.

Specimen: CD4+ T cells from PBMCs cultured without peptide, collected before COVID-19 vaccination. This TCR came from a human donor who received a COVID-19 vaccine.

In DNA form, the CDR3 reads TGCAGCTTAAACCCAATGGGGGCGGCCACAGATACGCAGTATTTT. Translated: CSLNPMGAATDTQYF. This chain joins TRBV29-1 and TRBJ2-3; perhaps TRBD1 as D (6 bases). Trimming removed 8 bases from V and 2 bases from J, with 20 bases in between. The length of the CDR3 is 15 residues. CDR1 is SQVTM and CDR2 is ANQGSEA in the germline V gene.